This is a list of T cell receptor beta chains from one sample in a study of OX40 agonist ivuxolimab in advanced cancers. The protocol was immunoSEQ multiplex PCR, while the TCRdb copy is restricted to in-frame clones and leaves out a portion. The sample shows around 48,000 clones, approximately 84% of them seen only once. Sample: CD4+ or CD8+ T cells sorted from blood, taken in a trial of the OX40 agonist ivuxolimab. Receptors originate from an adult with an advanced solid tumor such as melanoma, head and neck, liver or kidney cancer. Each CDR3 is given with its conserved first and last residue. The order of the fields is J gene, clone size, V gene, D gene, CDR3 protein, CDR3 DNA. The D gene is left open where the match is weak. Clone size, where shown, is once, few, many, or a class for clones that have expanded.

TRBJ1-5 | - | TRBV5-5 | - | CASSKGPSGNQPQHF | TGTGCCAGCAGCAAGGGACCGAGCGGGAATCAGCCCCAGCATTTT
TRBJ1-1 | - | TRBV6-5 | - | CASRRRQIYEAFF | TGTGCCAGCAGGAGGCGGCAAATTTACGAAGCTTTCTTT
TRBJ2-2 | - | TRBV5-6 | - | CASSLDAGATGELFF | TGTGCCAGCAGCTTGGATGCAGGCGCTACCGGGGAGCTGTTTTTT
TRBJ2-3 | - | TRBV7-2 | TRBD2 | CASSLDGTRITDTQYF | TGTGCCAGCAGCTTAGATGGGACTAGGATCACAGATACGCAGTATTTT
TRBJ1-2 | - | TRBV19 | - | CASSIGQPSHHGYTF | TGTGCCAGTAGTATCGGACAGCCCTCTCACCATGGCTACACCTTC
TRBJ1-3 | - | TRBV28 | - | CASIPQQSSGNTIYF | TGTGCCAGCATCCCCCAGCAGAGCTCTGGAAACACCATATATTTT
TRBJ1-5 | - | TRBV11-2 | - | CASSLEGQWINQPQHF | TGTGCCAGCAGCTTAGAGGGACAATGGATCAATCAGCCCCAGCATTTT
TRBJ2-7 | - | TRBV7-2 | TRBD2 | CASRPGLAVYEQYF | TGTGCCAGCAGACCGGGACTAGCGGTCTACGAGCAGTACTTC
TRBJ2-7 | once | TRBV7-9 | - | CASSSSGSSYEQYF | TGTGCCAGCAGCTCGTCAGGGAGCTCCTACGAGCAGTACTTC
TRBJ2-3 | - | TRBV9 | TRBD1 | CASSAKGDRSTDTQYF | TGTGCCAGCAGCGCTAAGGGGGACAGGAGCACAGATACGCAGTATTTT
TRBJ2-7 | few | TRBV7-2 | - | CASSLNSYEQYF | TGTGCCAGCAGCTTAAACTCCTACGAGCAGTACTTC
TRBJ2-3 | few | TRBV27 | - | CASSVSGHPTDTQYF | TGTGCCAGCAGTGTCTCGGGACACCCCACAGATACGCAGTATTTT
TRBJ2-2 | - | TRBV7-2 | TRBD2 | CASSAGPAGGRPTGELFF | TGTGCCAGCAGCGCTGGGCCAGCGGGGGGGCGGCCCACCGGGGAGCTGTTTTTT
TRBJ2-2 | - | TRBV25-1 | - | CASSPSLGRAGELFF | TGTGCCAGCAGTCCTTCCTTGGGGCGGGCCGGGGAGCTGTTTTTT
TRBJ2-3 | - | TRBV19 | TRBD2 | CASSSRTRENTQYF | TGTGCCAGTAGTTCCAGGACTAGGGAAAATACGCAGTATTTT
TRBJ2-1 | - | TRBV5-4 | TRBD2 | CASSLGLAGGPEQFF | TGTGCCAGCAGCTTGGGACTAGCGGGGGGGCCTGAGCAGTTCTTC
TRBJ2-1 | - | TRBV9 | TRBD2 | CASSPRGLAALNEQFF | TGTGCCAGCAGCCCAAGGGGACTAGCGGCCCTCAATGAGCAGTTCTTC
TRBJ1-1 | - | TRBV28 | - | CASSLMGLDENTEAFF | TGTGCCAGCAGTTTAATGGGTCTTGATGAGAACACTGAAGCTTTCTTT
TRBJ1-4 | - | TRBV30 | - | CAWSSLSVGDEKLFF | TGTGCCTGGAGTTCGTTGTCAGTGGGAGATGAAAAACTGTTTTTT
TRBJ2-1 | - | TRBV5-4 | TRBD1 | CASSRGTGSSYNEQFF | TGTGCCAGCAGCAGGGGGACAGGGAGCTCCTACAATGAGCAGTTCTTC
TRBJ2-3 | - | TRBV28 | - | CASSWQSSTDTQYF | TGTGCCAGCAGTTGGCAATCTAGCACAGATACGCAGTATTTT
TRBJ2-1 | - | TRBV14 | - | CASSQEIAGLGNNEQFF | TGTGCCAGCAGCCAAGAAATAGCAGGACTGGGAAACAATGAGCAGTTCTTC
TRBJ2-7 | - | TRBV5-6 | - | CASSTSPGSSSYEQYF | TGTGCCAGCAGCACTAGCCCAGGGTCTAGCTCCTACGAGCAGTACTTC
TRBJ2-7 | - | TRBV21-1 | - | CASSRKDNYEQYF | TGTGCCAGCAGCAGAAAGGATAACTACGAGCAGTACTTC
TRBJ1-2 | - | TRBV18 | TRBD1 | CASTGTGGAEGYTF | TGTGCCAGCACGGGAACAGGGGGCGCAGAAGGCTACACCTTC
TRBJ1-1 | - | TRBV5-4 | TRBD1 | CASSGSGTGHSEAFF | TGTGCCAGCAGCGGGTCAGGGACAGGGCATTCTGAAGCTTTCTTT
TRBJ1-1 | - | TRBV9 | - | CASSVAARGSRFCF | TGTGCCAGCAGCGTAGCCGCGCGGGGCAGCAGGTTTTGTTTT
TRBJ2-5 | few | TRBV11-2 | TRBD1 | CASSLAPPGQGETQYF | TGTGCCAGCAGCTTAGCCCCTCCCGGACAGGGAGAGACCCAGTACTTC
TRBJ2-3 | - | TRBV27 | - | CASSPGQSSTDTQYF | TGTGCCAGCAGCCCTGGACAGAGCTCCACAGATACGCAGTATTTT
TRBJ1-3 | once | TRBV6-6 | - | CASSLGGSGNTIYF | TGTGCCAGCAGTCTTGGAGGCTCTGGAAACACCATATATTTT
TRBJ2-4 | - | TRBV7-9 | TRBD1 | CASSLGQGWDIQYF | TGTGCCAGCAGCTTGGGACAGGGTTGGGACATTCAGTACTTC
TRBJ1-2 | once | TRBV2 | - | CASTWSGGYTF | TGTGCCAGTACCTGGTCGGGCGGCTACACCTTC
TRBJ1-1 | - | TRBV25-1 | TRBD1 | CASSPYRQGASTEAFF | TGTGCCAGCAGTCCCTATCGACAGGGGGCGAGCACTGAAGCTTTCTTT
TRBJ2-7 | - | TRBV7-2 | - | CASSPRDNDYEQYF | TGTGCCAGCAGCCCCCGGGACAATGACTACGAGCAGTACTTC
TRBJ2-2 | once | TRBV6-4 | TRBD2 | CASSDPLPWLSGSGTGELFF | TGTGCCAGCAGTGACCCCCTACCATGGTTGAGCGGGAGTGGCACCGGGGAGCTGTTTTTT
TRBJ2-7 | - | TRBV11-2 | - | CASSRQAAYEQYF | TGTGCCAGCAGCCGACAGGCCGCCTACGAGCAGTACTTC